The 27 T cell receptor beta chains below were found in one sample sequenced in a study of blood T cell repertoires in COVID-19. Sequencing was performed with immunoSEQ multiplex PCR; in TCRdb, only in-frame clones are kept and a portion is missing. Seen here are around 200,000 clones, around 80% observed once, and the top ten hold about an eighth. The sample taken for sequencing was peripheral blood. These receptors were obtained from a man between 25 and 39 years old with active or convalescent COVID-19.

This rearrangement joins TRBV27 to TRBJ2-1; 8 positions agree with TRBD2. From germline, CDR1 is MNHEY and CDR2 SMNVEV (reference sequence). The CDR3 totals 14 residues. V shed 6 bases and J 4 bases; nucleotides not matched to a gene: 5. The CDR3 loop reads CASRAGGFYNEQFF. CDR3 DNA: TGTGCCAGCAGGGCGGGGGGTTTTTACAATGAGCAGTTCTTC.

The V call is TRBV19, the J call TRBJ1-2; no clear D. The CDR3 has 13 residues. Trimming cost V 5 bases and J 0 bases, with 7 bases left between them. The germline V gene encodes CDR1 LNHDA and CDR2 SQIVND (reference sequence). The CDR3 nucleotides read TGTGCCAGTAGTCCAGTGGCTAACTATGGCTACACCTTC. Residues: CASSPVANYGYTF. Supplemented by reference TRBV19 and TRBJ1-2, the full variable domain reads DGGITQSPKYLFRKEGQNVTLSCEQNLNHDAMYWYRQDPGQGLRLIYYSQIVNDFQKGDIAEGYSVSREKKESFPLTVTSAQKNPTAFYLCASSPVANYGYTFGSGTRLTVV.

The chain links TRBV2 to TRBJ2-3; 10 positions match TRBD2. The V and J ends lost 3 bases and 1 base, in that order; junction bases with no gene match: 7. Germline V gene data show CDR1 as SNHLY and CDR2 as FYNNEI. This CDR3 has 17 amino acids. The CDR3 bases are TGTGCCAGCAGTGATAATCCTAGCGGGGGCCGCACAGATACGCAGTATTTT. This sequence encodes CASSDNPSGGRTDTQYF.

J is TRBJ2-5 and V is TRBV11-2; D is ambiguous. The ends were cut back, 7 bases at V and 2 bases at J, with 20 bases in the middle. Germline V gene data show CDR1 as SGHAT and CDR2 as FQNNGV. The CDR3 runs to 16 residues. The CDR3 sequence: CASTLSEEPLQETQYF. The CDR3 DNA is TGTGCCAGCACCCTCTCAGAGGAACCCCTTCAAGAGACCCAGTACTTC. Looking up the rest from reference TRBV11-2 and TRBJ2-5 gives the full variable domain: EAGVAQSPRYKIIEKRQSVAFWCNPISGHATLYWYQQILGQGPKLLIQFQNNGVVDDSQLPKDRFSAERLKGVDSTLKIQPAKLEDSAVYLCASTLSEEPLQETQYFGPGTRLLVL.

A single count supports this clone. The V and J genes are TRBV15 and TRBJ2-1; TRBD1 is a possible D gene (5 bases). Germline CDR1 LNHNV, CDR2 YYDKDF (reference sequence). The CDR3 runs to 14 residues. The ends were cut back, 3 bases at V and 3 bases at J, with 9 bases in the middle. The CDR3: CATSRTDYYNEQFF. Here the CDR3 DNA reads TGTGCCACCAGCAGGACAGATTACTACAATGAGCAGTTCTTC.

The DNA for the CDR3 is TGCGCCAGCAGCCAACTCATACAGGGGTCCGGGGAGCTGTTTTTT. Its protein is CASSQLIQGSGELFF. The chain recombines TRBV4-1 with TRBJ2-2; 7 bases are shared with TRBD1. This CDR3 region has 15 residues. Per germline, CDR1 MGHRA and CDR2 YSYEKL. The ends lost 2 bases at V and 6 bases at J; junction bases unmatched: 6.

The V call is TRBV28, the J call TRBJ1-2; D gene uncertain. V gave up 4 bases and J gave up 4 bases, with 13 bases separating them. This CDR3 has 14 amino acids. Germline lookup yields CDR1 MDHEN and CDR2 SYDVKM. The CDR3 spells CASSSPSGFYGYTF. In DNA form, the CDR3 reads TGTGCCAGCAGTTCCCCCTCAGGCTTCTATGGCTACACCTTC.

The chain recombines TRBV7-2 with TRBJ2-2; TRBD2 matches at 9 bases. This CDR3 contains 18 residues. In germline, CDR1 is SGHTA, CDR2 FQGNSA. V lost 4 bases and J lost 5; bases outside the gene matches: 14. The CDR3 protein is CASSYRPSRGGGTGELFF. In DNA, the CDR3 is TGTGCCAGCAGCTATAGACCCTCGCGGGGGGGCGGAACCGGGGAGCTGTTTTTT.

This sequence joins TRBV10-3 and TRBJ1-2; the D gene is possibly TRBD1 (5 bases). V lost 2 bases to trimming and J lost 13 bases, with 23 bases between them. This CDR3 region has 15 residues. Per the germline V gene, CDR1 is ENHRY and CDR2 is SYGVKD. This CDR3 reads CAISEGEKTGLSFTF. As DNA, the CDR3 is TGTGCCATCAGTGAGGGAGAAAAAACGGGACTTTCTTTCACCTTC.

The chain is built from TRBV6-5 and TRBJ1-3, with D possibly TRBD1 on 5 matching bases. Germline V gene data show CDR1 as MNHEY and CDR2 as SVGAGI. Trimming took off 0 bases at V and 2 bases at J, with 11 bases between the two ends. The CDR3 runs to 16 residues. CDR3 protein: CASSYSGQGTGNTIYF. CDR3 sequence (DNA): TGTGCCAGCAGTTACTCCGGGCAGGGAACTGGAAACACCATATATTTT.

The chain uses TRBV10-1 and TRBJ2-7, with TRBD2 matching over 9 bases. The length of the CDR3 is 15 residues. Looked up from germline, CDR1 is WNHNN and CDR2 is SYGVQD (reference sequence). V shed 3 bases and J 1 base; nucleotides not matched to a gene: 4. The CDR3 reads CASSDGTSSSYEQYF. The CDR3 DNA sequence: TGCGCCAGCAGTGACGGGACTAGCAGTTCCTACGAGCAGTACTTC.

CDR3 in amino acids: CASSDPGQGNTEAFF. CDR3 coding DNA: TGCGCCAGCAGTGACCCGGGACAGGGTAATACTGAAGCTTTCTTT. The rearrangement links TRBV10-1 to TRBJ1-1; 9 bases line up with TRBD1. The CDR3 length is 15 residues. From germline, CDR1 is WNHNN and CDR2 SYGVQD (reference sequence). Trimming removed 3 bases from V and 5 bases from J; junction bases left unmatched: 7.

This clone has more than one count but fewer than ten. The CDR3: CASRRGLDGYTF. DNA of the CDR3: TGTGCCAGCAGAAGGGGGCTGGATGGCTACACCTTC. This sequence joins TRBV12-3 or TRBV12-4 and TRBJ1-2; 7 nucleotides line up with TRBD1. This CDR3 has 12 residues. With V trimmed by 6 bases and J by 6 bases, 4 bases remained unmatched.

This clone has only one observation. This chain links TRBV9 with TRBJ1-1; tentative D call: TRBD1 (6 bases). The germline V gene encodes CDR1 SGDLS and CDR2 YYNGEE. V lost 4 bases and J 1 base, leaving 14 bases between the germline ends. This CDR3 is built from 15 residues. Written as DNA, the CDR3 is TGTGCCAGCAGCCCAGAGGGGGGGCCGAACACTGAAGCTTTCTTT. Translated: CASSPEGGPNTEAFF. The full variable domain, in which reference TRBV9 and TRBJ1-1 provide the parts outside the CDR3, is DSGVTQTPKHLITATGQRVTLRCSPRSGDLSVYWYQQSLDQGLQFLIQYYNGEERAKGNILERFSAQQFPDLHSELNLSSLELGDSALYFCASSPEGGPNTEAFFGQGTRLTVV.

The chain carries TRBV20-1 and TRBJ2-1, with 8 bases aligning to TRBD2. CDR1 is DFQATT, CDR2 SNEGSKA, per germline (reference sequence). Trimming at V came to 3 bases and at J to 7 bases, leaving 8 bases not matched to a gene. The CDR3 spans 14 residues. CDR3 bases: TGCAGTGCTAGTAACGAGCGGGAGCGGAATGAGCAGTTCTTC. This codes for CSASNERERNEQFF.

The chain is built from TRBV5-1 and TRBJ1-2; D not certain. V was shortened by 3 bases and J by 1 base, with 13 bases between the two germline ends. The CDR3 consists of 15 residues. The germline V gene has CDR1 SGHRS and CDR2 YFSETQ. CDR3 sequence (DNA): TGCGCCAGCAGCTCCGGGAACACCATTAACTATGGCTACACCTTC. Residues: CASSSGNTINYGYTF.

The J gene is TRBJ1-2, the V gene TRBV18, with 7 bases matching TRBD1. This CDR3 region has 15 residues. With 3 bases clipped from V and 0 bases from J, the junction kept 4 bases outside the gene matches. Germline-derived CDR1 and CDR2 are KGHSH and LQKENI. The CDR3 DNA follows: TGTGCCAGCTCACCTGACAGGGTAGCTAACTATGGCTACACCTTC. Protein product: CASSPDRVANYGYTF.

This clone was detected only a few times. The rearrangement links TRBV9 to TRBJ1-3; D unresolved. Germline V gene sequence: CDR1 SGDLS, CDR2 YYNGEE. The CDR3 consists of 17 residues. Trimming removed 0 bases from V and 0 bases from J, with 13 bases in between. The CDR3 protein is CASSVDGGESSGNTIYF. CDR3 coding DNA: TGTGCCAGCAGCGTAGATGGTGGGGAGAGCTCTGGAAACACCATATATTTT. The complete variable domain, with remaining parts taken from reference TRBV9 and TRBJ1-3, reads DSGVTQTPKHLITATGQRVTLRCSPRSGDLSVYWYQQSLDQGLQFLIQYYNGEERAKGNILERFSAQQFPDLHSELNLSSLELGDSALYFCASSVDGGESSGNTIYFGEGSWLTVV.

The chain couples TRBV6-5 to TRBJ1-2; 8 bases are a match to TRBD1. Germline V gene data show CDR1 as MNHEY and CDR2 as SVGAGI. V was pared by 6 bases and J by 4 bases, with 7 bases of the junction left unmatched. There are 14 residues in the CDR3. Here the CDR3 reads CASSLDRGAYGYTF. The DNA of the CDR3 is TGTGCCAGCAGCCTAGACAGGGGAGCCTATGGCTACACCTTC.

The CDR3 coding sequence is TGTGCCAGCTCTGCGGACAATGGCTACACCTTC. It translates to CASSADNGYTF. This chain joins TRBV18 and TRBJ1-2; D perhaps matches TRBD1 (5 bases). The CDR3 contains 11 residues. Between the trimmed V and J ends, which lost 6 bases and 6 bases, there was a span of 8 bases. Germline V CDR1 and CDR2: KGHSH, LQKENI.

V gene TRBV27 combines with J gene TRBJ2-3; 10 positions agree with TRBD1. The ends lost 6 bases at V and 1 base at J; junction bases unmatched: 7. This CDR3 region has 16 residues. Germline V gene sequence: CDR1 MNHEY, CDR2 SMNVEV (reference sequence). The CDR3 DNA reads TGTGCCAGCAGACTAGGGGACAGGGGAGGCACAGATACGCAGTATTTT. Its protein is CASRLGDRGGTDTQYF.

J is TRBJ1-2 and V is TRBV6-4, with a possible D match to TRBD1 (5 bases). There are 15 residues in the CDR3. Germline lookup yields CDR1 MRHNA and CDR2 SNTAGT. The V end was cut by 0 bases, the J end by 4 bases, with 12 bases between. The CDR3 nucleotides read TGTGCCAGCAGTGACTCTCCGGGGGAGGCCTATGGCTACACCTTC. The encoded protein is CASSDSPGEAYGYTF.

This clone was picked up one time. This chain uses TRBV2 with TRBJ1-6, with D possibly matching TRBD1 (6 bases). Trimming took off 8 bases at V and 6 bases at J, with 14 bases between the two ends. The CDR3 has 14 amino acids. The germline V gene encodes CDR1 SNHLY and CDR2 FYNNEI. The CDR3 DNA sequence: TGTGCCAGCGGGGAAAGGACAGTTAATTCACCCCTCCACTTT. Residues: CASGERTVNSPLHF.

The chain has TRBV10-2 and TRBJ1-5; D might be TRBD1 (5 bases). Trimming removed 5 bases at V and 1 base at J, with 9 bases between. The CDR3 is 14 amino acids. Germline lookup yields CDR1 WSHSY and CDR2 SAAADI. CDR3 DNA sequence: TGCGCCAGCAGTCAGGGCGGAAGCAATCAGCCCCAGCATTTT. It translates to CASSQGGSNQPQHF.

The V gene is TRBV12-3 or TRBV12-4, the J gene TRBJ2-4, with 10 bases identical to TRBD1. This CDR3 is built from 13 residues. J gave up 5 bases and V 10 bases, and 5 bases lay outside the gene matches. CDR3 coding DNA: TGTGCCACAGCCGGGACAGGGGAAAACATTCAGTACTTC. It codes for CATAGTGENIQYF.

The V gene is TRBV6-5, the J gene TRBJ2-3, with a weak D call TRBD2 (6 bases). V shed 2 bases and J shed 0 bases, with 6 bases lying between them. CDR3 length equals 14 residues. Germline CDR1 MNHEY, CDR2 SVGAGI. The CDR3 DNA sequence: TGTGCCAGCAGTTACGGGGGGAGCACAGATACGCAGTATTTT. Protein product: CASSYGGSTDTQYF.

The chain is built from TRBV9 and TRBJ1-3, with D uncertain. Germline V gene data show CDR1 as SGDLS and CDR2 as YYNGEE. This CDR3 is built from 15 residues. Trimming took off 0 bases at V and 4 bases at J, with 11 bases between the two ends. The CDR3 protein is CASSVGPGVGNTIYF. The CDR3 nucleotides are TGTGCCAGCAGCGTAGGCCCCGGGGTCGGAAACACCATATATTTT. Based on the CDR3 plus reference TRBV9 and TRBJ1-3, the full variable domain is DSGVTQTPKHLITATGQRVTLRCSPRSGDLSVYWYQQSLDQGLQFLIQYYNGEERAKGNILERFSAQQFPDLHSELNLSSLELGDSALYFCASSVGPGVGNTIYFGEGSWLTVV.